Described below is a single TCR beta chain sequence and its context. The CDR3 totals 17 residues. The trim removed 5 bases at V and 6 bases at J, leaving 12 bases unmatched. CDR1 is SGHVS and CDR2 is FNYEAQ in the germline V gene. This specimen comes from a study of Ad26.COV2.S vaccination and SARS-CoV-2 variants. Data came from immunoSEQ multiplex PCR; TCRdb stores just in-frame clones and leaves some out. The sample has a few hundred thousand clones, 80% to 90% seen once. The sample's treatment: about 20 received Ad26.COV2.S at low or high dose, single or two shots; 5 received placebo; per-sample allocation not given. Day 63 after the first injection of vaccine or placebo was the sampling time.

The sequence derives from a person aged 18-60 years who received the Ad26.COV2.S COVID-19 vaccine or a placebo. The chain has TRBV7-6 and TRBJ2-1; 11 bases are a match to TRBD2. The sequenced sample was peripheral blood, obtained in a trial of Ad26.COV2.S vaccine versus placebo. CDR3 in amino acids: CASSQTPTSGGRNEQFF. In DNA form, the CDR3 reads TGTGCCAGCAGCCAGACTCCAACTAGCGGGGGCCGCAATGAGCAGTTCTTC. The variable domain in full, with the rest retrieved from reference TRBV7-6 and TRBJ2-1, is GAGVSQSPRYKVTKRGQDVALRCDPISGHVSLYWYRQALGQGPEFLTYFNYEAQQDKSGLPNDRFSAERPEGSISTLTIQRTEQRDSAMYRCASSQTPTSGGRNEQFFGPGTRLTVL.